What follows are 26 T cell receptor beta chains derived from one specimen sequenced in a study of blood T cell repertoires in COVID-19. Generated by immunoSEQ multiplex PCR, the TCRdb table keeps only in-frame clones and is missing some. The data contain roughly 300,000 clones, about 92% of them singletons. The sample was PBMCs or T cells enriched from blood (not recorded which). The receptors stem from a woman younger than 45 who had recovered from COVID-19.

The chain employs TRBV19 and TRBJ1-1, with D possibly TRBD1 on 6 matching bases. The CDR3 loop spans 12 amino acids. Trimming cost V 6 bases and J 5 bases, with 10 bases left between them. In germline, CDR1 is LNHDA, CDR2 SQIVND (reference sequence). The CDR3 protein is CASRQGGTEAFF. The CDR3 DNA is TGTGCCAGTAGACAGGGTGGGACTGAAGCTTTCTTT.

V usage is TRBV6-2 or TRBV6-3 and J usage is TRBJ2-7; 10 bases are shared with TRBD1. Trimming removed 4 bases from V and 3 bases from J; junction bases left unmatched: 6. This CDR3 region has 15 residues. Germline V lookup: CDR1 MNHEY, CDR2 SVGEGT. CDR3 sequence (DNA): TGTGCCAGCAGTTCCGCCTGGACAGGGGGCTACGAGCAGTACTTC. Its translation is CASSSAWTGGYEQYF.

Concerning this clone itself: A read error may produce the germline difference seen at one junction end. The chain has TRBV3-1 (or the pseudogene TRBV3-2) and TRBJ2-3, with 13 nucleotides matching TRBD2. The germline V gene has CDR1 LGHDT and CDR2 YNNKEL (reference sequence). CDR3 length equals 15 residues. The CDR3 reads CASSPHGLAGDPQYF. CDR3 in DNA: TGTGCCAGCAGTCCACACGGACTAGCGGGAGATCCGCAGTATTTT.

This clone appeared once. The rearrangement links TRBV5-1 to TRBJ2-2; tentatively, D is TRBD1 (5 bases). Trimming took off 1 base at V and 2 bases at J, with 12 bases between the two ends. Germline V gene sequence: CDR1 SGHRS, CDR2 YFSETQ. This CDR3 has 16 amino acids. The CDR3 sequence is CASSLSQGTNTGELFF. CDR3 sequence (DNA): TGCGCCAGCAGCTTGAGCCAGGGCACTAACACCGGGGAGCTGTTTTTT. Together with reference TRBV5-1 and TRBJ2-2, the CDR3 gives the full variable domain: KAGVTQTPRYLIKTRGQQVTLSCSPISGHRSVSWYQQTPGQGLQFLFEYFSETQRNKGNFPGRFSGRQFSNSRSEMNVSTLELGDSALYLCASSLSQGTNTGELFFGEGSRLTVL.

The chain links TRBV7-8 to TRBJ1-6, with 9 bases lining up with TRBD1. The CDR3 runs 16 residues. With 1 base clipped from V and 6 bases from J, the junction kept 4 bases outside the gene matches. Germline CDR1 is SGHVS and CDR2 is FQNEAQ. This CDR3 reads CASSLGYRGRNSPLHF. The CDR3 region has the DNA TGTGCCAGCAGCTTAGGGTACAGGGGGCGTAATTCACCCCTCCACTTT.

This chain connects TRBV6-6 to TRBJ2-1; 8 nucleotides line up with TRBD1. Germline V CDR1 and CDR2: MNHNY, SVGAGI (reference sequence). This CDR3 spans 15 amino acids. The V segment lost 4 bases and the J segment 2 bases; nucleotides outside the gene matches: 4. The CDR3 coding sequence is TGTGCCAGCAGTTCAGACAGGGGCCCCTACAATGAGCAGTTCTTC. It translates to CASSSDRGPYNEQFF.

This chain joins TRBV7-8 and TRBJ1-1; D not certain. The CDR3 runs to 13 residues. Germline V gene lookup returns CDR1 SGHVS and CDR2 FQNEAQ. With 2 bases removed from V and 5 bases from J, the gap between germline ends came to 9 bases. The DNA for the CDR3 is TGTGCCAGCAGCTTATTGGGCGGGACTGAAGCTTTCTTT. Protein: CASSLLGGTEAFF.

The V gene is TRBV6-6, the J gene TRBJ1-5; D is undetermined. V was trimmed by 6 bases and J by 2 bases, leaving 11 bases between them. Germline V CDR1 and CDR2: MNHNY, SVGAGI (reference sequence). The CDR3 is 14 residues long. CDR3 amino acids: CASRPSGGNQPQHF. CDR3 sequence (DNA): TGTGCCAGCAGACCCTCCGGGGGCAATCAGCCCCAGCATTTT.

The chain carries TRBV2 and TRBJ2-7; no definite D call. The CDR3 spans 11 residues. Trimming stripped 6 bases from V and 1 base from J, with 4 bases between. Germline-derived CDR1 and CDR2 are SNHLY and FYNNEI. The CDR3 DNA sequence: TGTGCCAGCAGGACATCCTACGAGCAGTACTTC. Translating it yields CASRTSYEQYF.

On this clone: Germline and junction disagree at one end, which may indicate a read error. V usage is TRBV6-1 and J usage is TRBJ2-7, with D perhaps matching TRBD2 (5 bases). Looked up from germline, CDR1 is MNHNS and CDR2 is SASEGT. The CDR3 runs to 13 residues. The CDR3 loop reads CASGERAIYEQYF. The CDR3 DNA reads TGTGCCAGCGGTGAGAGGGCTATCTACGAGCAGTACTTC.

In its sample, this clone was seen once. The chain joins TRBV20-1 to TRBJ2-1; D is possibly TRBD2 (5 bases). Germline CDR1 reads DFQATT; CDR2 reads SNEGSKA (reference sequence). Between the trimmed V and J ends, which lost 3 bases and 0 bases, there was a span of 12 bases. The CDR3 consists of 15 residues. The CDR3 here is CSASGGSSSYNEQFF. Here the CDR3 DNA reads TGCAGTGCTAGTGGCGGGTCCAGCTCCTACAATGAGCAGTTCTTC.

The chain links TRBV11-2 to TRBJ2-3; 9 bases are shared with TRBD2. Germline V gene data show CDR1 as SGHAT and CDR2 as FQNNGV. J lost 4 bases, V lost 5 bases, and 10 bases had no gene match. The CDR3 sequence is 16 residues long. Here the CDR3 reads CASSGTGGLASDTQYF. CDR3 bases: TGTGCCAGCAGCGGAACCGGGGGACTAGCATCAGATACGCAGTATTTT. The whole variable domain, filled in from reference TRBV11-2 and TRBJ2-3, reads EAGVAQSPRYKIIEKRQSVAFWCNPISGHATLYWYQQILGQGPKLLIQFQNNGVVDDSQLPKDRFSAERLKGVDSTLKIQPAKLEDSAVYLCASSGTGGLASDTQYFGPGTRLTVL.

This clone has only a few counts. V gene TRBV7-6 combines with J gene TRBJ2-7; the match to TRBD2 covers 11 bases. The length of the CDR3 is 16 residues. V trimming: 1 base; J trimming: 1 base; junction bases outside the gene matches: 3. CDR1 is SGHVS, CDR2 FNYEAQ, per germline. The CDR3 nucleotides are TGTGCCAGCAGCTTAGAACTAGCGGGAGAATCCTACGAGCAGTACTTC. The encoded protein is CASSLELAGESYEQYF.

This clone occurred a few times. J is TRBJ2-7 and V is TRBV7-2; 8 positions agree with TRBD1. CDR1 SGHTA and CDR2 FQGNSA come from the germline V gene. J lost 7 bases, V lost 5 bases, and 10 bases had no gene match. The CDR3 is 14 residues long. CDR3 protein: CASSLQTGDGEQYF. The CDR3 region has the DNA TGTGCCAGCAGCCTACAGACAGGGGATGGGGAGCAGTACTTC.

The J gene is TRBJ2-7, the V gene TRBV19, with TRBD1 matching 10 bases. Trimming at V came to 7 bases and at J to 4 bases, leaving 10 bases not matched to a gene. The CDR3 extends over 15 amino acids. Germline V gene data show CDR1 as LNHDA and CDR2 as SQIVND (reference sequence). The CDR3 loop reads CASKVAWGQGYEQYF. For the CDR3, the DNA is TGTGCCAGTAAAGTGGCATGGGGACAGGGGTACGAGCAGTACTTC.

The table lists this clone with many counts. This chain joins TRBV12-3 or TRBV12-4 and TRBJ1-2; perhaps TRBD1 as D (5 bases). This CDR3 has 12 amino acids. V was pared by 6 bases and J by 7 bases, with 12 bases between. The CDR3 is CASRSGHRGYTF. In DNA, the CDR3 is TGTGCCAGCAGATCCGGACACCGTGGCTACACCTTC.

V usage is TRBV5-6 and J usage is TRBJ2-7, with no clear D. The V and J ends lost 4 bases and 2 bases respectively, with 13 bases between them. The CDR3 runs 14 residues. Per the germline V gene, CDR1 is SGHDT and CDR2 is YYEEEE. In nucleotides, the CDR3 is TGTGCCAGCAGCAATAGTGTAATAACCTACGAGCAGTACTTC. Encoded protein: CASSNSVITYEQYF.

The chain uses TRBV5-1 and TRBJ2-2; D possibly corresponds to TRBD1 (5 bases). There are 15 residues in the CDR3. Germline CDR1 and CDR2: SGHRS and YFSETQ. Between the trimmed V and J ends, which lost 4 bases and 4 bases, there was a span of 14 bases. CDR3 nucleotide sequence: TGCGCCAGCAGCCCCACGACAGACGGCACCGGGGAGCTGTTTTTT. It encodes CASSPTTDGTGELFF. Supplemented by reference TRBV5-1 and TRBJ2-2, the full variable domain reads KAGVTQTPRYLIKTRGQQVTLSCSPISGHRSVSWYQQTPGQGLQFLFEYFSETQRNKGNFPGRFSGRQFSNSRSEMNVSTLELGDSALYLCASSPTTDGTGELFFGEGSRLTVL.

This chain connects TRBV28 to TRBJ1-2; no firm D call. This CDR3 contains 14 residues. Deletions cut 2 bases from V and 6 bases from J, with 13 bases between. CDR1 is MDHEN, CDR2 SYDVKM, per germline. In nucleotides, the CDR3 is TGTGCCAGCAGTTTAACGGTAGGGAGGGATGGCTACACCTTC. It codes for CASSLTVGRDGYTF.

The genes are TRBV28 and TRBJ2-2, with 7 bases matching TRBD1. Germline V CDR1 and CDR2: MDHEN, SYDVKM. The CDR3 has 18 amino acids. The J segment lost 6 bases and the V segment lost 4 bases, leaving 17 bases of the junction unmatched. The DNA for the CDR3 is TGTGCCAGCAGTTCTCCGACAGGGTTTTTTGGGGCGGCCGGGGAGCTGTTTTTT. This sequence encodes CASSSPTGFFGAAGELFF.

The genes are TRBV18 and TRBJ2-1; the D is unclear. Germline V gene lookup returns CDR1 KGHSH and CDR2 LQKENI. The V end was cut by 3 bases, the J end by 5 bases, with 11 bases between. The length of the CDR3 is 14 residues. CDR3 nucleotide sequence: TGTGCCAGCTCACCGGGCAGAGAAAACAATGAGCAGTTCTTC. Protein sequence: CASSPGRENNEQFF.

The V and J genes are TRBV27 and TRBJ2-5, with D possibly TRBD1 on 5 matching bases. The CDR3 totals 13 residues. Trimming cost V 5 bases and J 6 bases, with 13 bases left between them. The germline gives CDR1 MNHEY, CDR2 SMNVEV (reference sequence). CDR3 region: CASSGVTGQTQYF. In DNA form, the CDR3 reads TGTGCCAGCAGTGGGGTAACAGGACAGACCCAGTACTTC.

This sequence joins TRBV5-1 and TRBJ1-5, with 7 bases fitting TRBD1. With V trimmed by 2 bases and J by 6 bases, 8 bases remained unmatched. Germline CDR1 SGHRS, CDR2 YFSETQ. This CDR3 contains 15 residues. CDR3 region: CASSFGGQEGQPQHF. In DNA form, the CDR3 reads TGCGCCAGCAGCTTTGGAGGACAGGAGGGTCAGCCCCAGCATTTT.

This sequence joins TRBV6-2 or TRBV6-3 and TRBJ2-4, with 7 bases lining up with TRBD1. V shed 6 bases and J 6 bases; nucleotides not matched to a gene: 5. CDR1 and CDR2 from the germline V gene are MNHEY and SVGEGT. The CDR3 runs to 13 residues. The CDR3 DNA reads as TGTGCCAGCAGCCTTAGGACAGGAAACATTCAGTACTTC. Translation gives CASSLRTGNIQYF.

The chain links TRBV27 to TRBJ2-3, with D unclear. V dropped 10 bases and J dropped 0 bases, with 8 bases sitting between them. CDR3 length equals 12 residues. In germline, CDR1 is MNHEY, CDR2 SMNVEV (reference sequence). CDR3: CATARSTDTQYF. Written as DNA, the CDR3 is TGTGCCACCGCCCGGAGCACAGATACGCAGTATTTT.

This chain joins TRBV9 and TRBJ2-6, with D tentatively TRBD2 (6 bases). Germline V CDR1 and CDR2: SGDLS, YYNGEE. This CDR3 comprises 18 residues. Trimming stripped 1 base from V and 0 bases from J, with 14 bases between. In DNA form, the CDR3 reads TGTGCCAGCAGCGTATCGGTCGACGGGGGCTCTGGGGCCAACGTCCTGACTTTC. Translated: CASSVSVDGGSGANVLTF.